These 8 T cell receptor beta chains were sequenced from one sample in a study of blood T cell repertoires in COVID-19. The protocol was immunoSEQ multiplex PCR, while the TCRdb copy is restricted to in-frame clones and leaves out a portion. This repertoire shows more than 150,000 clones, around 90% found once; its top ten account for approximately 2%. The sample was PBMCs or T cells enriched from blood (not recorded which). All receptors come from a woman in her twenties or thirties who had recovered from COVID-19.

The rearrangement links TRBV7-9 to TRBJ2-1, with TRBD2 matching 10 bases. J was trimmed by 7 bases and V by 4 bases; bases with no gene match: 10. Looked up from germline, CDR1 is SEHNR and CDR2 is FQNEAQ (reference sequence). The CDR3 length is 16 residues. CDR3 bases: TGTGCCAGCAGCTACGGGCTTAGCGGGAGGAGGAATGAGCAGTTCTTC. This codes for CASSYGLSGRRNEQFF. The full variable domain, completed using reference TRBV7-9 and TRBJ2-1, is DTGVSQNPRHKITKRGQNVTFRCDPISEHNRLYWYRQTLGQGPEFLTYFQNEAQLEKSRLLSDRFSAERPKGSFSTLEIQRTEQGDSAMYLCASSYGLSGRRNEQFFGPGTRLTVL.

CDR3 residues: CASSPWTEQAFF. The CDR3, as DNA: TGTGCCAGCAGCCCCTGGACAGAACAAGCTTTCTTT. The chain couples TRBV5-6 to TRBJ1-1; D may be TRBD1 (6 bases). Looked up from germline, CDR1 is SGHDT and CDR2 is YYEEEE. Trimming shortened V by 4 bases and J by 9 bases, and 13 bases separated the two germline ends. The CDR3 is 12 amino acids.

The chain has TRBV6-6 and TRBJ1-2; tentatively, D is TRBD1 (6 bases). The V end was cut by 5 bases, the J end by 4 bases, with 20 bases between. CDR1 and CDR2 (germline): MNHNY, SVGAGI (reference sequence). This CDR3 contains 16 residues. CDR3 loop: CASSRIRETGVYGYTF. In DNA, the CDR3 is TGTGCCAGCAGTCGAATCCGAGAGACAGGCGTCTATGGCTACACCTTC.

This chain uses TRBV5-1 with TRBJ1-2, with D unclear. The CDR3 has 15 amino acids. Trimming left V 1 base short and J 4 bases short, with 14 bases between. CDR1 SGHRS and CDR2 YFSETQ come from the germline V gene. DNA of the CDR3: TGCGCCAGCAGCTTGTCTGCTGAGCAACTCTATGGCTACACCTTC. This gives the protein CASSLSAEQLYGYTF.

The chain has TRBV13 and TRBJ2-2; a possible D gene is TRBD1 (6 bases). This CDR3 is 15 amino acids long. Deletions cut 8 bases from V and 2 bases from J, with 15 bases between. Germline lookup yields CDR1 PRHDT and CDR2 FYEKMQ (reference sequence). The CDR3 bases are TGTGCCAGCGGGGTCGACAGGACTAACACCGGGGAGCTGTTTTTT. It encodes CASGVDRTNTGELFF.

The chain links TRBV12-3 or TRBV12-4 to TRBJ1-5, with D hard to call. This CDR3 comprises 12 residues. V dropped 3 bases and J dropped 7 bases, with 7 bases sitting between them. The CDR3 coding sequence is TGTGCCAGCAGTTTGGGCCTCCAGCCCCAGCATTTT. This translates into CASSLGLQPQHF.

The rearrangement joins TRBV27 to TRBJ1-5; 9 positions match TRBD1. Trimming took 5 bases from V and 4 from J; bases not matched to a gene: 3. CDR3 length: 14 residues. CDR1 is MNHEY and CDR2 is SMNVEV in the germline V gene (reference sequence). The CDR3 region has the DNA TGTGCCAGCAGTCTCGACAGGGGGAATCAGCCCCAGCATTTT. This translates into CASSLDRGNQPQHF.

The chain links TRBV5-1 to TRBJ2-1, with 7 bases that match TRBD1. With V trimmed by 4 bases and J by 6 bases, 7 bases remained unmatched. Germline assignment: CDR1 SGHRS and CDR2 YFSETQ. The CDR3 length is 14 residues. This chain's CDR3 is CASSAGTVINEQFF. The CDR3 bases are TGCGCCAGCAGCGCCGGGACAGTAATCAATGAGCAGTTCTTC. The entire variable domain, with the rest obtained from reference TRBV5-1 and TRBJ2-1, is as follows: KAGVTQTPRYLIKTRGQQVTLSCSPISGHRSVSWYQQTPGQGLQFLFEYFSETQRNKGNFPGRFSGRQFSNSRSEMNVSTLELGDSALYLCASSAGTVINEQFFGPGTRLTVL.